This T cell receptor (beta chain) was recovered during a study of blood T cell repertoires in COVID-19. Data came from immunoSEQ multiplex PCR; TCRdb stores just in-frame clones and leaves some out. The table has around 120,000 clones, around 91% seen once; the top ten hold 3.8%. The ends were cut back, 2 bases at V and 2 bases at J, with 9 bases in the middle. This CDR3 spans 14 amino acids. The V gene's germline CDR1 is SNHLY and CDR2 FYNNEI. The TCR was taken from a woman aged 55-75 years with COVID-19, enrolled during active disease. Sequenced material: peripheral blood. The chain uses TRBV2 and TRBJ1-2, with a tentative D call TRBD1 (5 bases). In DNA form, the CDR3 reads TGTGCCAGCAGTGAACGGGGGAAAAACTATGGCTACACCTTC. Its translation is CASSERGKNYGYTF.